The clone carrying this TCR beta chain has just one count. The data derive from a study of blood T cell repertoires in COVID-19. Study details: Donors in the United States, Italy and Spain gave samples during acute or convalescent COVID-19. In each case, the material was cDNA or gDNA derived from T cells, B-cell-depleted T cells, or PBMCs.

CDR1 is ENHRY and CDR2 is SYGVKD in the germline V gene. The CDR3 extends over 14 amino acids. V shed 8 bases and J shed 3 bases, with 13 bases lying between them. Original analysis: Reference gene primers were amplified, and this amplification served to estimate nucleated cell counts. Generated by immunoSEQ multiplex PCR, the TCRdb table keeps only in-frame clones and is missing some. V, J and clone size reflect that table, while D and trimming were determined from the DNA. The table lists some 170,000 clones, roughly 82% of them singletons, with 8% to 9.5% in the top ten. The chain links TRBV10-3 to TRBJ2-2, with D tentatively TRBD2 (6 bases). The TCR originated in a woman in her 70s with acute or convalescent COVID-19. Sequenced material: peripheral blood. The chain's CDR3 is CAIAGEVDTGELFF. The CDR3 nucleotides are TGTGCCATCGCTGGGGAGGTGGACACCGGGGAGCTGTTTTTT.